This T cell receptor (beta chain) emerged from a study of a mutant IDH1 vaccine in newly diagnosed glioma. As concerns this clone: The target antigen is unknown. A much bigger clone sits one base away, suggesting this may be a read error.

Specified time point: week 47, end of study. Every single dose of the vaccine, 300 ug of mutant IDH1 20-mer peptide, came with topical imiquimod. TCRdb keeps only in-frame clones here, not all; method: immunoSEQ multiplex PCR. The table records tens of thousands of clones, approximately 75% of them present only once. The CDR3 runs to 14 residues. From germline, CDR1 is SGHAT and CDR2 FQDESV (reference sequence). The V end was cut by 1 base, the J end by 2 bases, with 8 bases between. The receptor was isolated from a man aged 50 to 59 with glioma. The chain couples TRBV11-1 to TRBJ1-1; D may be TRBD1 (5 bases). Sequences were derived from PBMCs, sampled from a glioma patient whose treatment included an IDH1 peptide vaccine. CDR3 amino acids: CASSLGQINTEAFF. The DNA of the CDR3 is TGTGCCAGCAGCTTAGGACAGATAAACACTGAAGCTTTCTTT.